What follows are 25 T cell receptor beta chains derived from one specimen sequenced in a study of identical twins. TCRdb called the 5' RACE reads again in MiXCR, with one record for every CDR3 protein. Of under 900,000 distinct CDR3 sequences in the sample, around 12% were seen once. These same data were also listed under a study on yellow fever vaccine responses in identical twins.

The material sequenced was PBMCs. The receptors were sampled from a woman aged 18-29 years in good health.

This clonotype was observed a handful of times. The V and J genes are TRBV7-6 and TRBJ2-1, with 7 positions matching TRBD2. Germline V gene sequence: CDR1 SGHVS, CDR2 FNYEAQ. The junction had 20 bases not matched to a gene; V was cut back by 3 bases and J by 9 bases. The CDR3 is 18 residues long. The CDR3 loop is CASSFRPSGTQFEGEQFF. The CDR3 coding sequence is TGTGCCAGCAGCTTCAGACCAAGCGGGACCCAATTTGAGGGTGAGCAGTTCTTC.

This clonotype was seen only a few times. The V gene is TRBV7-9, the J gene TRBJ2-1, with unresolved D. In germline, CDR1 is SEHNR, CDR2 FQNEAQ (reference sequence). The CDR3 is 14 amino acids. V lost 4 bases and J lost 7, with 14 bases in between. Written as DNA, the CDR3 is TGTGCCAGCAGCTCGCTGGCGGAGAAAAATGAGCAGTTCTTC. This encodes CASSSLAEKNEQFF.

The chain links TRBV4-1 to TRBJ1-2; possible D gene TRBD1, 5 bases. The CDR3 spans 16 residues. The germline V gene has CDR1 MGHRA and CDR2 YSYEKL. With 0 bases removed from V and 4 bases from J, the gap between germline ends came to 15 bases. The CDR3 is CASSQDLGRVPYGYTF. As DNA, the CDR3 is TGCGCCAGCAGCCAAGATTTGGGCAGGGTCCCCTATGGCTACACCTTC.

The genes are TRBV4-1 and TRBJ2-7; no reliable D call. The V gene lost 0 bases and the J gene lost 0 bases, with 9 bases spanning the gap. Germline V gene lookup returns CDR1 MGHRA and CDR2 YSYEKL. This CDR3 contains 15 residues. The CDR3 sequence is CASSQDDQVSYEQYF. The CDR3 bases are TGCGCCAGCAGCCAAGATGACCAGGTCTCCTACGAGCAGTACTTC.

This clonotype was detected only a few times. The chain is built from TRBV18 and TRBJ1-1; D is ambiguous. The germline V gene has CDR1 KGHSH and CDR2 LQKENI. V was cut by 0 bases and J by 4 bases, with 15 bases left in between. This CDR3 contains 16 residues. CDR3 amino acids: CASSPPDWARGTEAFF. Here the CDR3 DNA reads TGTGCCAGCTCACCACCGGATTGGGCGCGGGGCACTGAAGCTTTCTTT.

The CDR3 reads CASSLEGWAGGPSYNEQFF. The CDR3 DNA is TGTGCCAGCAGCTTGGAGGGATGGGCGGGAGGGCCCTCCTACAATGAGCAGTTCTTC. The chain recombines TRBV5-6 with TRBJ2-1, with TRBD2 identical over 9 bases. The junction had 10 bases not matched to a gene; V was cut back by 0 bases and J by 0 bases. The CDR3 has 19 amino acids. The germline CDR1 and CDR2 sequences are SGHDT and YYEEEE.

This CDR3 is CASSHGDKPYEQYF. In DNA form, the CDR3 reads TGTGCCAGCAGCCACGGGGACAAGCCCTACGAGCAGTACTTC. J is TRBJ2-7 and V is TRBV7-3; a weak D match, TRBD1 (6 bases). The V and J ends lost 5 bases and 2 bases respectively, with 13 bases between them. This CDR3 spans 14 amino acids. Germline V CDR1 and CDR2: SGHTA, FQGTGA.

The chain has TRBV15 and TRBJ2-3, with D perhaps TRBD1 or TRBD2 (5 bases each). From germline, CDR1 is LNHNV and CDR2 YYDKDF (reference sequence). This CDR3 spans 16 amino acids. V was pared by 0 bases and J by 4 bases, with 14 bases between. The CDR3 nucleotides read TGTGCCACCAGCAGAGATGGGGGACCCCGAGCAGATACGCAGTATTTT. Protein sequence: CATSRDGGPRADTQYF.

This clonotype has more than one count but fewer than ten. The chain employs TRBV20-1 and TRBJ1-1; unclear D gene. In germline, CDR1 is DFQATT, CDR2 SNEGSKA (reference sequence). Trimming removed 3 bases at V and 1 base at J, with 9 bases between. The CDR3 sequence is 13 residues long. CDR3 nucleotide sequence: TGCAGTGCTAGTGGTGAGACGAACACTGAAGCTTTCTTT. Translation: CSASGETNTEAFF.

This chain links TRBV20-1 with TRBJ2-2, with a tentative D call TRBD1 (6 bases). CDR1 and CDR2 from the germline V gene are DFQATT and SNEGSKA (reference sequence). The ends were cut back, 3 bases at V and 2 bases at J, with 10 bases in the middle. This CDR3 region has 14 residues. Here the CDR3 DNA reads TGCAGTGCTAGCGGACAGATTAACACCGGGGAGCTGTTTTTT. It is translated as CSASGQINTGELFF.

V and J are TRBV28 and TRBJ2-1; possibly TRBD2 for D (6 bases). The germline V gene has CDR1 MDHEN and CDR2 SYDVKM. Between the trimmed V and J ends, which lost 7 bases and 9 bases, there was a span of 19 bases. The CDR3 is made up of 14 amino acids. The chain's CDR3 is CASTPGTPAVEQFF. The CDR3, as DNA: TGTGCCAGCACCCCCGGGACTCCAGCCGTTGAGCAGTTCTTC.

The rearrangement joins TRBV12-3 or TRBV12-4 to TRBJ2-3, with D maybe TRBD1 (6 bases). V gave up 7 bases and J gave up 2 bases, with 16 bases separating them. This CDR3 is 15 amino acids long. In DNA, the CDR3 is TGTGCCAGCAAAACATCCAGGACAGTCACAGATACGCAGTATTTT. This codes for CASKTSRTVTDTQYF.

This clonotype was observed many times. This chain links TRBV3-1 with TRBJ2-3; unclear D gene. The germline gives CDR1 LGHDT, CDR2 YNNKEL (reference sequence). V gave up 7 bases and J gave up 3 bases, with 11 bases separating them. The CDR3 spans 13 residues. In nucleotides, the CDR3 is TGTGCCAGCACGATGGCCGTGACAGATACGCAGTATTTT. It is translated as CASTMAVTDTQYF.

This clonotype was counted at least ten times. V usage is TRBV12-3 or TRBV12-4 and J usage is TRBJ2-4, with D tentatively TRBD1 (6 bases). The CDR3 is made up of 16 amino acids. The V end lost 6 bases, the J end lost 0 bases, and 15 bases lay between the germline ends. The CDR3 sequence: CASRASDRRAKNIQYF. DNA of the CDR3: TGTGCCAGCAGGGCATCCGACAGGAGAGCCAAAAACATTCAGTACTTC.

The chain combines TRBV6-2 or TRBV6-3 with TRBJ2-7; 12 positions match TRBD1. The CDR3 is made up of 15 amino acids. V shed 6 bases, J shed 4 bases, and the junction held 7 bases outside the gene matches. The V gene's germline CDR1 is MNHEY and CDR2 SVGEGT. The CDR3 is CASRDPGQGAYEQYF. CDR3 bases: TGTGCCAGCAGGGACCCGGGACAGGGGGCTTACGAGCAGTACTTC.

This clonotype was detected a few times. V usage is TRBV18 and J usage is TRBJ2-1, with D maybe TRBD2 (6 bases). Germline V lookup: CDR1 KGHSH, CDR2 LQKENI. The CDR3 totals 15 residues. Trimming pared 1 base from V and 2 bases from J, leaving 9 bases between. CDR3: CASSPQEGTYNEQFF. The CDR3 bases are TGTGCCAGCTCACCACAGGAGGGGACCTACAATGAGCAGTTCTTC.

A few counts support this clonotype. V gene TRBV6-5 combines with J gene TRBJ2-3; 8 bases fit TRBD2. Germline V gene data show CDR1 as MNHEY and CDR2 as SVGAGI. Trimming at V came to 0 bases and at J to 0 bases, leaving 5 bases not matched to a gene. The CDR3 loop spans 17 amino acids. The CDR3 DNA reads TGTGCCAGCAGTTACTCCCGCGGGGGGTTAAGCACAGATACGCAGTATTTT. Translation: CASSYSRGGLSTDTQYF.

CDR3 bases: TGCAGTGCTAGAGTTCGCCAAGAGACCCAGTACTTC. This gives the protein CSARVRQETQYF. The J gene is TRBJ2-5, the V gene TRBV20-1; D unclear. Germline CDR1 is DFQATT and CDR2 is SNEGSKA (reference sequence). V dropped 1 base and J dropped 1 base, with 4 bases sitting between them. The CDR3 has 12 amino acids.

The rearrangement uses TRBV24-1 and TRBJ2-1, with TRBD2 matching 11 bases. The CDR3 spans 18 residues. Germline V gene data show CDR1 as KGHDR and CDR2 as SFDVKD. V lost 3 bases, J lost 8 bases, and 14 bases stayed unmatched. The CDR3 DNA sequence: TGTGCCACCAGTGATCCGGCCCTCACTAGCGGGGGCAGGGATGAGCAGTTCTTC. This translates into CATSDPALTSGGRDEQFF.

This clonotype came up a few times. The J gene is TRBJ1-2, the V gene TRBV5-1; the match to TRBD1 covers 7 bases. The CDR3 has 15 residues. Germline CDR1 reads SGHRS; CDR2 reads YFSETQ. V dropped 0 bases and J dropped 7; count of bases not matched to a gene: 9. The CDR3 nucleotides are TGCGCCAGCAGCTTGGATCTCGAGGGGGCGGGTGGCTACACCTTC. This translates into CASSLDLEGAGGYTF.

This clonotype was seen a handful of times. This chain links TRBV29-1 with TRBJ2-7; D is ambiguous. The CDR3 runs to 12 residues. The germline gives CDR1 SQVTM, CDR2 ANQGSEA. V lost 5 bases and J lost 7, with 15 bases in between. For the CDR3, the DNA is TGCAGCGTTCGCCCGGGCCCCGGGGAGCAGTACTTC. Translated: CSVRPGPGEQYF.

This clonotype has ten or more counts. The chain uses TRBV5-5 and TRBJ2-3; D possibly corresponds to TRBD2 (6 bases). The CDR3 runs 15 residues. The germline gives CDR1 SGHKS, CDR2 YYEKEE (reference sequence). The V end lost 0 bases, the J end lost 1 base, and 9 bases lay between the germline ends. The CDR3 coding sequence is TGTGCCAGCAGCTTGGATCCTAGCGGCACAGATACGCAGTATTTT. It specifies CASSLDPSGTDTQYF.

This clonotype was counted a few times. The chain uses TRBV29-1 and TRBJ2-1, with a possible D match to TRBD1 (6 bases). CDR3 length equals 13 residues. From germline, CDR1 is SQVTM and CDR2 ANQGSEA. Deletions cut 5 bases from V and 8 bases from J, with 16 bases between. Here the CDR3 reads CSVRGQGFDEQFF. As DNA, the CDR3 is TGCAGCGTTCGGGGCCAGGGGTTCGATGAGCAGTTCTTC.

This clonotype was seen more than once but under ten times. The chain uses TRBV4-2 and TRBJ2-5; either TRBD1 or TRBD2 may fit D (5 bases each). Trimming shortened V by 1 base and J by 5 bases, and 14 bases separated the two germline ends. This CDR3 has 15 residues. Germline CDR1 LGHNA, CDR2 YNFKEQ. CDR3: CASSQAGEGMETQYF. The CDR3 DNA follows: TGTGCCAGCAGCCAAGCCGGAGAGGGGATGGAGACCCAGTACTTC.

This clonotype was counted a few times. The rearrangement uses TRBV27 and TRBJ2-7; 9 bases are a match to TRBD1. The germline V gene encodes CDR1 MNHEY and CDR2 SMNVEV (reference sequence). The CDR3 extends over 14 amino acids. The junction had 4 bases not matched to a gene; V was cut back by 5 bases and J by 2 bases. DNA of the CDR3: TGTGCCAGCAGTCCTCGACAGGGGGCCTACGAGCAGTACGTC. Translation: CASSPRQGAYEQYV.